This TCR beta chain was identified in a study of T cells after yellow fever vaccination. Study in general: Preparing low-cell-number fractions relied on SMART-Seq v4 Ultra Low Input. Overall study findings and caveats: A limited proportion of clonotypes was detected within both the CD4 and CD8 compartments.

As concerns this clonotype: Its target is unknown.

This CDR3 spans 17 amino acids. Trimming took off 4 bases at V and 0 bases at J, with 12 bases between the two ends. Looked up from germline, CDR1 is KGHDR and CDR2 is SFDVKD. Synthesis of TCR cDNA relied on 5'RACE template switching, which attached a universal primer site and UMIs. TCRdb fed the 5' RACE reads into MiXCR, producing one record per CDR3 protein. Of 450,000 to 650,000 distinct CDR3 sequences detected, roughly 14% appear once; the ten largest clones hold about an eighth. Specimen: PBMCs, collected on the day of the yellow fever booster vaccination. This rearrangement joins TRBV24-1 to TRBJ2-6, with D possibly TRBD1 on 5 matching bases. The receptor was derived from a man aged 25-40 years who received the YFV17D yellow fever vaccine. The CDR3 DNA reads as TGTGCCACCAGTGACTCAGGGATCCCCTCTGGGGCCAACGTCCTGACTTTC. Translation gives CATSDSGIPSGANVLTF.